This T cell receptor (beta chain) is drawn from a study of read filtering for tumor transcriptome and immune sequencing (dated by TCRdb to about 2020). Some background on the complete study: Of the patients in the cohort, fewer than 20 were male and over twelve were female, and their mean age was 65.9 years, with a range of roughly 47 to 80. By revised international staging, about 8 patients were R-ISS I, fewer than 20 were R-ISS II and about seven were R-ISS III. After DNase treatment, whole-transcriptome libraries were prepared with the TruSeq RNA Access Library Prep Kit. TCR-region mapped reads per sample ranged from about 4.05 to 11 million with IR-seq versus only roughly 85 to 1273 with RNA-seq. The study compared TCR repertoires from targeted immune repertoire sequencing and bulk whole-transcriptome sequencing run on the same bone marrow samples. One of the main goals was to work out a read-filtering strategy for immune repertoire data, in particular whether clonotypes backed by only a single read should be removed.

The germline V gene encodes CDR1 MDHEN and CDR2 SYDVKM. The V end gives up 6 bases and the J end 2 bases, leaving 4 bases in the junction not matched to a gene. The CDR3 sequence holds 16 residues, the cysteine and phenylalanine included. Left in the record is the CDR3 DNA by itself, 48 bases read in frame from the first base. Overall results and qualifications from the work: Removing single-read clonotypes increased the correlation between IR-seq and RNA-seq shared clonotype proportions. Rather than purified T cells, the sorted CD138-negative fraction was a mixed bone marrow immune population. Compared with RNA-seq, IR-seq captured clonotypes at much greater depth and more reliably, and a smaller IR-seq throughput was enough to identify most of the shared clonotypes. Single-read clonotypes made up roughly 85% of clonotypes but only around 4% of total reads in IR-seq, compared with approximately 70% of clonotypes and around 45% of reads in RNA-seq.

This clonotype was observed a handful of times. Its binding antigen is unknown. Base quality data are lacking; no much larger clone is found one base away. TCR libraries were built from 400 to 450 ng RNA with the Immunoverse kit, using molecular barcoded adaptors covering alpha/delta and beta/gamma chains. TCR library preparation used the same RNA that went into transcriptome sequencing. Sequencing of the TCR libraries was done on an Illumina HiSeq 4000 with 2 x 150 cycles. As for how the authors treated the data: TCR reads were aligned to human V, D, J and C references and assembled into CDR3 clonotypes with MiXCR, including quality filtering and error correction. The tcR package in R was used for analysis of clonotype counts and gene usage diversity. Raw mapping reads were checked after the RNA-seq reads had been mapped by STAR aligner version 2.5.3a onto the human GRCh37 genome. To test how sequencing depth affects detected clonotypes, IR-seq fastq files were randomly downsampled with Seqtk 1.3. TCRdb's own reprocessing of the public reads used fastp at Q25 and MiXCR and kept productive beta chains. Rows matching on CDR3 protein sequence are summarized as one entry with the most common DNA and genes. These V and J calls originate from TCRdb's pipeline instead of the authors' own analysis. For this sample there are about 130,000 distinct CDR3 sequences; 10% to 15% appear just once. The ten top clones hold roughly 11% of the sample.

Bone marrow was sampled from every patient at the time of active disease. Bone marrow mononuclear cells were isolated by Ficoll-Hypaque density gradient centrifugation. To remove myeloma plasma cells, the cells were labeled with CD138 magnetic microbeads on a MACS separator, and CD138-negative cells were then collected by negative selection. Purity of the isolated cells was checked by flow cytometry on an Attune NxT using CD138 antibodies. TRIzol reagent was used to extract total RNA, which was then quantified with a NanoDrop spectrophotometer. Paired RNA-seq and IR-seq were performed on each patient's CD138-negative bone marrow sample.

Sequenced sample: a population of CD138-negative cells sorted from bone marrow. Explained via the paper, the cell subset or site label denotes: bone marrow mononuclear cells depleted of CD138+ plasma/myeloma cells by negative magnetic selection. The chain links TRBV28 with TRBJ2-5; 15 nucleotides in the junction match TRBD2. This TCR was sampled from a donor at least 40 years old with multiple myeloma. In nucleotide form, the sequence is TGTGCCAGCAGGATCGGACTAGCGGGAGGGCAAGAGACCCAGTACTTC. Its product reads: CASRIGLAGGQETQYF.